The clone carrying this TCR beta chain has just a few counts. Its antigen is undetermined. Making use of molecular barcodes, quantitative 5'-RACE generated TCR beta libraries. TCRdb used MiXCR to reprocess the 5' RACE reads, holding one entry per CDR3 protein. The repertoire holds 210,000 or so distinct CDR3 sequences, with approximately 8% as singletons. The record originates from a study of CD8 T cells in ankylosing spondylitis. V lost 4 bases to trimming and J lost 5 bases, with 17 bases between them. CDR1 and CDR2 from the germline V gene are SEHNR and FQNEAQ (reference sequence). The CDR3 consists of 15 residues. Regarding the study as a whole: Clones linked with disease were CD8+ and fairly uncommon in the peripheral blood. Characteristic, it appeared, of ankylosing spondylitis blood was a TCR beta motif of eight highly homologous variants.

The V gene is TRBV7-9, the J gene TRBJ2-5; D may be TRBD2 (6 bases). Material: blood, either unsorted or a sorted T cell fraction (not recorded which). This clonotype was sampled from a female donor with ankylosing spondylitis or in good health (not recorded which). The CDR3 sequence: CASSSHRDWRETQYF. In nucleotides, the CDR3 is TGTGCCAGCAGCTCTCACCGGGACTGGCGGGAGACCCAGTACTTC.